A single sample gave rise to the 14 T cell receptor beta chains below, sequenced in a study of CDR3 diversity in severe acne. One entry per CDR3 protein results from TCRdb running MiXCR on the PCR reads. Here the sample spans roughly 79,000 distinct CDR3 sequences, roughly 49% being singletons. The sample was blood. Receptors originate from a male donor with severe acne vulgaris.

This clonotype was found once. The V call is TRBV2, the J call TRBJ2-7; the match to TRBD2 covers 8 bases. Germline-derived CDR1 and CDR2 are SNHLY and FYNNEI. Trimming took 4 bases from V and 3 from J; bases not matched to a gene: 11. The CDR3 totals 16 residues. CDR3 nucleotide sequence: TGTGCCAGCAGTGTTCCTAGCGGGTTGGATAACTACGAGCAGTACTTC. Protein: CASSVPSGLDNYEQYF.

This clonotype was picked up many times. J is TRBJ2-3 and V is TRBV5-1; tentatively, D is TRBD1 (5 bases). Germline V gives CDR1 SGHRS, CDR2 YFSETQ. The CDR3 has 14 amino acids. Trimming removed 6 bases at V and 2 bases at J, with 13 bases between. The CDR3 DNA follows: TGCGCCAGCACAGGGCAGCAATTCACAGATACGCAGTATTTT. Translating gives CASTGQQFTDTQYF.

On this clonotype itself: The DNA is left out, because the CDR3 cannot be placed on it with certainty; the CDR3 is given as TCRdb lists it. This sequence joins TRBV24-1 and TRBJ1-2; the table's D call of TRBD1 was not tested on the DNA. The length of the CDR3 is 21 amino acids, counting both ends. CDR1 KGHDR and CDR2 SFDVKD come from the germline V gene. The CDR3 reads CATSDDRSYEQYFGPGGGYTF.

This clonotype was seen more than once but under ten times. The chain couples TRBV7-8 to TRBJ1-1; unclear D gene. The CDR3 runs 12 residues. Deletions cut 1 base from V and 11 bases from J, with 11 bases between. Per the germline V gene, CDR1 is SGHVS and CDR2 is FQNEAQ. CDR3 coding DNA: TGTGCCAGCAGCTTAGGTCGGGTAGGGGCTTTCTTT. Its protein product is CASSLGRVGAFF.

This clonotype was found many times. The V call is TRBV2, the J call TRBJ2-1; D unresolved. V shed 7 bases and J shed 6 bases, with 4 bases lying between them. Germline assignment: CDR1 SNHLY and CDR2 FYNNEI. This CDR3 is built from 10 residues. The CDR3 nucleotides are TGTGCCAGCATTCGCAATGAGCAGTTCTTC. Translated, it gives CASIRNEQFF. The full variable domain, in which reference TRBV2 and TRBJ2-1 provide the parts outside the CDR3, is EPEVTQTPSHQVTQMGQEVILRCVPISNHLYFYWYRQILGQKVEFLVSFYNNEISEKSEIFDDQFSVERPDGSNFTLKIRSTKLEDSAMYFCASIRNEQFFGPGTRLTVL.

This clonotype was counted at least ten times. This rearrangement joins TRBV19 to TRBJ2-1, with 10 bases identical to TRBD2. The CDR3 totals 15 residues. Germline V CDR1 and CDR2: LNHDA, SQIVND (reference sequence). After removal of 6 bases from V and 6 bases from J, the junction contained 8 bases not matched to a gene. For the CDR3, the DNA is TGTGCCAGTAGCCTAGCGGGAGAAACGTCCAATGAGCAGTTCTTC. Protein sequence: CASSLAGETSNEQFF.

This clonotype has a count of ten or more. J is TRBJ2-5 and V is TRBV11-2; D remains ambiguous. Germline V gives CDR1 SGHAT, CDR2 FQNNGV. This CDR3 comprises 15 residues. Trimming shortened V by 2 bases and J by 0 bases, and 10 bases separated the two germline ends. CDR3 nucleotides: TGTGCCAGCAGCTTACACAGAGCAGACCAAGAGACCCAGTACTTC. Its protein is CASSLHRADQETQYF.

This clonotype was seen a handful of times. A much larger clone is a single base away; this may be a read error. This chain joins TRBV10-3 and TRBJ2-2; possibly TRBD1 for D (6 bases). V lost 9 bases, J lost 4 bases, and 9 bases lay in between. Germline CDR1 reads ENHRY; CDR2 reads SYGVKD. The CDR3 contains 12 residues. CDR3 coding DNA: TGTGCCATTATCAGGGGCACCGGGGAGCTGTTTTTT. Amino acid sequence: CAIIRGTGELFF.

CDR3 sequence: CASSIPLLAVDSNEQYF. The DNA of the CDR3 is TGTGCCAGTAGTATACCCCTACTAGCGGTAGATTCGAATGAGCAGTATTTT. The V and J genes are TRBV19 and TRBJ2-3; 8 nucleotides match TRBD2. The germline gives CDR1 LNHDA, CDR2 SQIVND (reference sequence). V lost 2 bases, J lost 11 bases, and 18 bases stayed unmatched. The CDR3 is 17 amino acids.

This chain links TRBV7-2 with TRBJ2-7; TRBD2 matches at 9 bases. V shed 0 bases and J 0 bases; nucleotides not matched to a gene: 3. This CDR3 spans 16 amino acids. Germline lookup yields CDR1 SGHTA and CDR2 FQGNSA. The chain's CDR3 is CASSLALAGPSYEQYF. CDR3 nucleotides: TGTGCCAGCAGCTTAGCTCTAGCGGGGCCCTCCTACGAGCAGTACTTC.

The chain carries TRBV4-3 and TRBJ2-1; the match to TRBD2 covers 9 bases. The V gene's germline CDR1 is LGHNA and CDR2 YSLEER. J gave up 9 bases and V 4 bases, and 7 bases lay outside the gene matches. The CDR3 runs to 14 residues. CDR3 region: CASSLGLARFEQFF. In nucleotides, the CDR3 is TGCGCCAGCAGCCTTGGACTAGCGCGGTTTGAGCAGTTCTTC.

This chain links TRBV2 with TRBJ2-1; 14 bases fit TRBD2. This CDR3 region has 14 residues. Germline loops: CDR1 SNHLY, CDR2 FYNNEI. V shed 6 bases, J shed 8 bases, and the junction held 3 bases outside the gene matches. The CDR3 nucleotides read TGTGCCAGCAGAACGACTAGCGGGAGGGATGAGCAGTTCTTC. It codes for CASRTTSGRDEQFF.

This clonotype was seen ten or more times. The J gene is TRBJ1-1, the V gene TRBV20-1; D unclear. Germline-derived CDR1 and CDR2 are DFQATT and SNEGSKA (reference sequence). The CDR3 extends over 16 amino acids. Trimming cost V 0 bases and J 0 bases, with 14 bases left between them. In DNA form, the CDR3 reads TGCAGTGCTAGAGATACGGCAACTAACATGAACACTGAAGCTTTCTTT. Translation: CSARDTATNMNTEAFF.

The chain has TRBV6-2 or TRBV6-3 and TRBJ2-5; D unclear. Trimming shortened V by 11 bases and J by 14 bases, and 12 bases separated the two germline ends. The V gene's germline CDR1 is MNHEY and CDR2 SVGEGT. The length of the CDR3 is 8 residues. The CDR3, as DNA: TGTGCCGGTAGTTACGTATACTTC. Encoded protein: CAGSYVYF.